What follows is one TCR beta chain and its context. Participants were aged roughly 18 to 90 years, lived in some 23 US areas, and enrolled virtually. Participant-reported clinical history was the basis for cohort assignment. The data originate from a study of blood T cell repertoires in COVID-19. The CDR3 totals 14 residues. Germline CDR1 reads LGHDT; CDR2 reads YNNKEL (reference sequence). The V gene lost 5 bases and the J gene lost 7 bases, with 12 bases spanning the gap. Per the original data handling: Counts of nucleated cells, estimated from reference gene primer amplification, were obtained. Libraries were prepared by immunoSEQ multiplex PCR; TCRdb keeps only in-frame clonotypes and omits some of them. V and J calls and clone size are given by that table; D and trimming were obtained from the DNA. This table holds some 460,000 clones, about 85% found once.

This sequence originates from a woman between 18 and 29 years old with acute COVID-19. The J gene is TRBJ1-6, the V gene TRBV3-1 (or the pseudogene TRBV3-2), with D possibly matching TRBD1 (5 bases). Material: PBMCs or T cells enriched from blood (not recorded which). The CDR3 nucleotides are TGTGCCAGCAGCGGGGCCCCTTTCAATTCACCCCTCCACTTT. This translates into CASSGAPFNSPLHF.